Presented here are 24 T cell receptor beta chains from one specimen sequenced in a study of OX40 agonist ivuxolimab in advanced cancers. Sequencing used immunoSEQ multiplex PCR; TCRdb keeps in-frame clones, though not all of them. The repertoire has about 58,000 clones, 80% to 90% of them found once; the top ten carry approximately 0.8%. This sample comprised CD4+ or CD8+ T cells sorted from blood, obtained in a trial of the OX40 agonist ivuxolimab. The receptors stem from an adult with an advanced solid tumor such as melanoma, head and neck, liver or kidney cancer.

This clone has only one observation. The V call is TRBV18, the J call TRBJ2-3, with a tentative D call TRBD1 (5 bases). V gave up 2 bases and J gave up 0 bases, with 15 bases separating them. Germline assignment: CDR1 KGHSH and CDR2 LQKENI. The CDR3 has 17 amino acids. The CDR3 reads CASSPTSMGRSTDTQYF. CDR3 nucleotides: TGTGCCAGCTCACCAACCTCGATGGGGCGTAGCACAGATACGCAGTATTTT.

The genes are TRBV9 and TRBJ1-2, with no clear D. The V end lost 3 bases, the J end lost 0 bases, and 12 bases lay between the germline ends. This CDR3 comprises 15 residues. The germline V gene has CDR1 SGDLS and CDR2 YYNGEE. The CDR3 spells CASSAEILANYGYTF. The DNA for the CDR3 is TGTGCCAGCAGCGCAGAGATACTAGCTAACTATGGCTACACCTTC.

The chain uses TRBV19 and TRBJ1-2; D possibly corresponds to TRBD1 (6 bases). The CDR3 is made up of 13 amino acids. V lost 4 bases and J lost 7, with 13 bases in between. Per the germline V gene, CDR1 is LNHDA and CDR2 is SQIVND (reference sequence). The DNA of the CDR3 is TGTGCCAGTAGTAAAGACAGGTTCAGTGGCTACACCTTC. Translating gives CASSKDRFSGYTF.

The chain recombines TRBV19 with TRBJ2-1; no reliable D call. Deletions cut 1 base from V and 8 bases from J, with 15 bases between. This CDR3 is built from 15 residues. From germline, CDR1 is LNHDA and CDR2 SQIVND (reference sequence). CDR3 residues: CASSIGSAVGDEQFF. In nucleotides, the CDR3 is TGTGCCAGTAGTATAGGGAGCGCCGTAGGCGATGAGCAGTTCTTC. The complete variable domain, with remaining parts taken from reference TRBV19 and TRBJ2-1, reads DGGITQSPKYLFRKEGQNVTLSCEQNLNHDAMYWYRQDPGQGLRLIYYSQIVNDFQKGDIAEGYSVSREKKESFPLTVTSAQKNPTAFYLCASSIGSAVGDEQFFGPGTRLTVL.

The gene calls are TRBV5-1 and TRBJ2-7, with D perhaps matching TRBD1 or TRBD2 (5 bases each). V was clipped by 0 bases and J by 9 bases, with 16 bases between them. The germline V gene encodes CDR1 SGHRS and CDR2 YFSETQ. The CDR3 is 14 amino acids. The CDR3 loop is CASSLVSGTSPQYF. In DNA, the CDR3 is TGCGCCAGCAGCTTGGTTTCTGGGACCAGTCCGCAGTACTTC.

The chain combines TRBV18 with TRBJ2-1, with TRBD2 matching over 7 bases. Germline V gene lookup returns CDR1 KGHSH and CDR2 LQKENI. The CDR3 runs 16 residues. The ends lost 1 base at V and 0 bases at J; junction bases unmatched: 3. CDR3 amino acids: CASSPLSGTSYNEQFF. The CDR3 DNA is TGTGCCAGCTCACCACTAAGCGGGACCTCCTACAATGAGCAGTTCTTC.

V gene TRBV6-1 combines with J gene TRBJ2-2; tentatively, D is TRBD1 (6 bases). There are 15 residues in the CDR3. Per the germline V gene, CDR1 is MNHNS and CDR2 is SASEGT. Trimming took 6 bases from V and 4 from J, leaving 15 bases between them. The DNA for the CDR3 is TGTGCCAGCAGCCTGGACAGACCTCGCACCGGGGAGCTGTTTTTT. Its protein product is CASSLDRPRTGELFF.

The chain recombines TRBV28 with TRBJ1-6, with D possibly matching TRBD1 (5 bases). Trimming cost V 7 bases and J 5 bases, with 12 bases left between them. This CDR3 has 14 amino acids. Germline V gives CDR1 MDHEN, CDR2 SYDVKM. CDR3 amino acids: CASNSGLHNSPLHF. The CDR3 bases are TGTGCCAGCAATTCAGGGTTGCATAATTCACCCCTCCACTTT.

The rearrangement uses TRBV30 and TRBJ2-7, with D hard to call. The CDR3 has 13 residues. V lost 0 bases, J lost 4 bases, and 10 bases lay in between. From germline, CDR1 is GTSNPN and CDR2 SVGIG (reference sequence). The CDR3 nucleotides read TGTGCCTGGAGTGTACGGTCAGATTACGAGCAGTACTTC. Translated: CAWSVRSDYEQYF.

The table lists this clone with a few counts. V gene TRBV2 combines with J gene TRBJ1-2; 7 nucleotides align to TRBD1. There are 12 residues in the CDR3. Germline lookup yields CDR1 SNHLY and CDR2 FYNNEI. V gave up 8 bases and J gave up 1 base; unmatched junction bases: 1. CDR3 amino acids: CASGQVNYGYTF. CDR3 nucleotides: TGTGCCAGCGGACAGGTTAACTATGGCTACACCTTC.

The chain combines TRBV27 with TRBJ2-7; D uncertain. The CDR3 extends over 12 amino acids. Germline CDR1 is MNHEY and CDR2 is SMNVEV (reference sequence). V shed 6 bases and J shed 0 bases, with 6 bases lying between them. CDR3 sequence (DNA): TGTGCCAGCAGGGAAAGCTCCTACGAGCAGTACTTC. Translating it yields CASRESSYEQYF.

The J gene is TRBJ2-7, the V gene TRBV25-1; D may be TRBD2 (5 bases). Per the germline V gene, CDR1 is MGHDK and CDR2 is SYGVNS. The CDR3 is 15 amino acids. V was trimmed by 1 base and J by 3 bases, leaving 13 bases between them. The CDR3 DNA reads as TGTGCCAGCAGTGAATCCCCCTACGGGATCTACGAGCAGTACTTC. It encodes CASSESPYGIYEQYF.

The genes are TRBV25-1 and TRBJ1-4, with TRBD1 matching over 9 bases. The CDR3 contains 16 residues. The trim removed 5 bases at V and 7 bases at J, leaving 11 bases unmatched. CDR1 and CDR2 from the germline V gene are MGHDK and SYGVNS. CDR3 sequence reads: CASSTGGAFIGEKLFF. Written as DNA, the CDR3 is TGTGCCAGCAGTACAGGGGGCGCGTTTATAGGTGAAAAACTGTTTTTT.

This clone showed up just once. The DNA of the CDR3 is TGTGCCAGCAGCTTGACTAGCGTCTCTGGGGAGCTGTTTTTT. Amino acids: CASSLTSVSGELFF. The genes are TRBV11-1 and TRBJ2-2; TRBD2 aligns across 8 bases. CDR3 length: 14 amino acids. Losses at the gene ends were 3 bases for V and 8 bases for J; bases not matched to a gene: 5. Germline values: CDR1 SGHAT, CDR2 FQDESV (reference sequence).

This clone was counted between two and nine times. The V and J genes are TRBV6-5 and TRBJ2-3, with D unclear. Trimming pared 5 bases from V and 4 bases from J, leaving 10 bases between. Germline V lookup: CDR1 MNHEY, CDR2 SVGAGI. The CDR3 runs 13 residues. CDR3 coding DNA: TGTGCCAGCAGTAAGAAGCGAGCAGATACGCAGTATTTT. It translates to CASSKKRADTQYF.

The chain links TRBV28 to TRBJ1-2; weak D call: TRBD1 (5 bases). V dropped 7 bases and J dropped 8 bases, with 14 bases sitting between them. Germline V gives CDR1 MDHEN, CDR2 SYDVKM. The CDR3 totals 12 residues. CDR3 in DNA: TGTGCCAGCAATGCAGGGAACGGGGGCTACACCTTC. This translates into CASNAGNGGYTF.

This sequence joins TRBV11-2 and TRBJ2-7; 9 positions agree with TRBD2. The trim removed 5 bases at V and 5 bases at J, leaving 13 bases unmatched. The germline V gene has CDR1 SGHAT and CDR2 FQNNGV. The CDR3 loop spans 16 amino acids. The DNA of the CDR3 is TGTGCCAGCAGCCCGACCCGCCTAGCGGGATTAAACGAGCAGTACTTC. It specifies CASSPTRLAGLNEQYF. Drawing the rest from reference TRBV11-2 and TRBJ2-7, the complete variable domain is EAGVAQSPRYKIIEKRQSVAFWCNPISGHATLYWYQQILGQGPKLLIQFQNNGVVDDSQLPKDRFSAERLKGVDSTLKIQPAKLEDSAVYLCASSPTRLAGLNEQYFGPGTRLTVT.

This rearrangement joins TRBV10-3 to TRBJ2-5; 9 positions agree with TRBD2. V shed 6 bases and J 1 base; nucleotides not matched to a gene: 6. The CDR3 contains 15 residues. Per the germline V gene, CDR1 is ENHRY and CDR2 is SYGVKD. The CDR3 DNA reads TGTGCCATCAGCCAGCGGGAGGCCGTCCAAGAGACCCAGTACTTC. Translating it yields CAISQREAVQETQYF.

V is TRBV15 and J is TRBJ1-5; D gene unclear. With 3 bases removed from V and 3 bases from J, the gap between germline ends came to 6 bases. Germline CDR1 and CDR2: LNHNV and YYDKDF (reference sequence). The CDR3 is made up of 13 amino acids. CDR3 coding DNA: TGTGCCACCAGCAGGCCCGACAATCAGCCCCAGCATTTT. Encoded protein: CATSRPDNQPQHF.

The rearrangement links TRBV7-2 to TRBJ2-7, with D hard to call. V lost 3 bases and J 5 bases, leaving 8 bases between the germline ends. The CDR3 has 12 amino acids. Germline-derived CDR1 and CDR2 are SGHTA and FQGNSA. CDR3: CASSLRNNEQYF. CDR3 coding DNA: TGTGCCAGCAGCTTGAGAAATAACGAGCAGTACTTC.

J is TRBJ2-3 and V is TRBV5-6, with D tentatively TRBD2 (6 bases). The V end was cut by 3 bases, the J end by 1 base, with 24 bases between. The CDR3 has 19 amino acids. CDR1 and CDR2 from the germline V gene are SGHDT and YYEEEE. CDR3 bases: TGTGCCAGCAGCTCCCGGGGTCTTCTATTGGGGAGGCGCACAGATACGCAGTATTTT. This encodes CASSSRGLLLGRRTDTQYF.

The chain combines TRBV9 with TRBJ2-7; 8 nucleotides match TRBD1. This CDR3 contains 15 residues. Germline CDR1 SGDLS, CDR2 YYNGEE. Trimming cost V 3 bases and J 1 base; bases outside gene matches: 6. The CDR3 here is CASSADRGGSYEQYF. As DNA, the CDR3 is TGTGCCAGCAGCGCCGACAGGGGAGGATCCTACGAGCAGTACTTC.

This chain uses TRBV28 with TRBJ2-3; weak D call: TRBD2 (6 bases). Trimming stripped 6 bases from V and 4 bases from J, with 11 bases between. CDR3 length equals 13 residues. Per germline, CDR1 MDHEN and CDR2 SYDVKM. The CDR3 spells CASSPGGADTQYF. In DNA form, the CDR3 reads TGTGCCAGCAGCCCCGGGGGTGCAGATACGCAGTATTTT.

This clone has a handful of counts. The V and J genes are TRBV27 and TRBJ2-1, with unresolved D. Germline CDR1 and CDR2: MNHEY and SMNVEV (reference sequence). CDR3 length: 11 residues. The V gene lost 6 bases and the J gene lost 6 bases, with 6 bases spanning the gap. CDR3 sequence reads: CASSRSNEQFF. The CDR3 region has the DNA TGTGCCAGCAGCAGAAGCAATGAGCAGTTCTTC.